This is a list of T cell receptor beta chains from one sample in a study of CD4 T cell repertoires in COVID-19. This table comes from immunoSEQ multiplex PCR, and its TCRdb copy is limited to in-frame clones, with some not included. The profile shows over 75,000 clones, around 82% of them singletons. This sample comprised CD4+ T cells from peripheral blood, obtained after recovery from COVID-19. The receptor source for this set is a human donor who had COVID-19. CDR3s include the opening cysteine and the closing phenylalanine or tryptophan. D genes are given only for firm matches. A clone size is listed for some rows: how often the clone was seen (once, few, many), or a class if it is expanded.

CDR3nt: TGTGCCAGCAGCTTGCCTTTGGGTAATGAAAAACTGTTTTTT
CDR3aa: CASSLPLGNEKLFF
abundance: -
v_gene: TRBV5-6
j_gene: TRBJ1-4
d_gene: -

CDR3nt: TGTGCCAGCCGGGGGACTGGGGCTGAAGCTTTCTTT
CDR3aa: CASRGTGAEAFF
abundance: few
v_gene: TRBV6-5
j_gene: TRBJ1-1
d_gene: -

CDR3nt: TGTGCCAGCAGTTTACGGGGTAATGAGCAGTTCTTC
CDR3aa: CASSLRGNEQFF
abundance: -
v_gene: TRBV12-3/TRBV12-4
j_gene: TRBJ2-1
d_gene: -

CDR3nt: TGTGCCAGCAGCTTCCAGGGCAATCAGCCCCAGCATTTT
CDR3aa: CASSFQGNQPQHF
abundance: -
v_gene: TRBV7-2
j_gene: TRBJ1-5
d_gene: -

CDR3nt: TGTGCCAGCAGCCGGGCCTACAACACTGAAGCTTTCTTT
CDR3aa: CASSRAYNTEAFF
abundance: -
v_gene: TRBV7-2
j_gene: TRBJ1-1
d_gene: -

CDR3nt: TGTGCCAGCAGTTTATCGGGACCCTCTGGAAACACCATATATTTT
CDR3aa: CASSLSGPSGNTIYF
abundance: -
v_gene: TRBV28
j_gene: TRBJ1-3
d_gene: -

CDR3nt: TGTGCCAGCAGCTCCGTACCCTCCTGGCCTCAGAGTGATACGCAGTATTTT
CDR3aa: CASSSVPSWPQSDTQYF
abundance: -
v_gene: TRBV7-9
j_gene: TRBJ2-3
d_gene: -

CDR3nt: TGTGCCAGCAGCCAAGACTTGGGGGGGAGAGGCTACACCTTC
CDR3aa: CASSQDLGGRGYTF
abundance: -
v_gene: TRBV3-1/TRBV3-2
j_gene: TRBJ1-2
d_gene: -

CDR3nt: TGTGCCAGCAGCCGCTATGGAGGAGAGACCCAGTACTTC
CDR3aa: CASSRYGGETQYF
abundance: once
v_gene: TRBV5-4
j_gene: TRBJ2-5
d_gene: -

CDR3nt: TGCGCCAGCAGCCAATTTCCAGGGACAGGGGGGCAAGAGACCCAGTACTTC
CDR3aa: CASSQFPGTGGQETQYF
abundance: -
v_gene: TRBV4-1
j_gene: TRBJ2-5
d_gene: TRBD1

CDR3nt: TGCAGTGCTAGTAAGGGGACAGATGGCTACACCTTC
CDR3aa: CSASKGTDGYTF
abundance: medium-sized
v_gene: TRBV20-1
j_gene: TRBJ1-2
d_gene: TRBD1

CDR3nt: TGTGCCAGCAGTCGGGACTACAGCTCCTACAATGAGCAGTTCTTC
CDR3aa: CASSRDYSSYNEQFF
abundance: -
v_gene: TRBV2
j_gene: TRBJ2-1
d_gene: TRBD2

CDR3nt: TGTGCCAGTAGTGGACAGGCAAAGGACTATGGCTACACCTTC
CDR3aa: CASSGQAKDYGYTF
abundance: -
v_gene: TRBV19
j_gene: TRBJ1-2
d_gene: TRBD1

CDR3nt: TGTGCCAGCAGCCAAATCGACAGGGGCGTATGGAGAGCTTTCTTT
CDR3aa: CASSQIDRGVWRAFF
abundance: -
v_gene: TRBV5-6
j_gene: TRBJ1-1
d_gene: TRBD1

CDR3nt: TGTGCCAGCAGCTTAAGCGGGAGGGCTAATGAGCAGTTCTTC
CDR3aa: CASSLSGRANEQFF
abundance: few
v_gene: TRBV7-9
j_gene: TRBJ2-1
d_gene: TRBD2

CDR3nt: TGTGCCAGCAGCAGACAGGGTTGGGGGAACGAGCAGTACTTC
CDR3aa: CASSRQGWGNEQYF
abundance: -
v_gene: TRBV7-9
j_gene: TRBJ2-7
d_gene: TRBD1

CDR3nt: TGTGCCAGCAGCGTAGGTATCTCCTATAATTCACCCCTCCACTTT
CDR3aa: CASSVGISYNSPLHF
abundance: -
v_gene: TRBV9
j_gene: TRBJ1-6
d_gene: -

CDR3nt: TGTGCCAGCAGCTTAGCGCGGGGTGGGGGCACAGATACGCAGTATTTT
CDR3aa: CASSLARGGGTDTQYF
abundance: -
v_gene: TRBV11-3
j_gene: TRBJ2-3
d_gene: -

CDR3nt: TGTGCCAGCAGCCAAGGGGGGTCAGGGCAAGATTCACCCCTCCACTTT
CDR3aa: CASSQGGSGQDSPLHF
abundance: -
v_gene: TRBV3-1/TRBV3-2
j_gene: TRBJ1-6
d_gene: -

CDR3nt: TGTGCCAGTAGTGTCAACCGGGACTACGAGCAGTACTTC
CDR3aa: CASSVNRDYEQYF
abundance: -
v_gene: TRBV19
j_gene: TRBJ2-7
d_gene: -

CDR3nt: TGTGCCAGCAGCCGCCTAACAGCCTTATTATACAATGAGCAGTTCTTC
CDR3aa: CASSRLTALLYNEQFF
abundance: -
v_gene: TRBV6-2/TRBV6-3
j_gene: TRBJ2-1
d_gene: -

CDR3nt: TGTGCCAGCAGCTCTTGGACTAGCGGAAAATACAATGAGCAGTTCTTC
CDR3aa: CASSSWTSGKYNEQFF
abundance: -
v_gene: TRBV5-6
j_gene: TRBJ2-1
d_gene: TRBD2